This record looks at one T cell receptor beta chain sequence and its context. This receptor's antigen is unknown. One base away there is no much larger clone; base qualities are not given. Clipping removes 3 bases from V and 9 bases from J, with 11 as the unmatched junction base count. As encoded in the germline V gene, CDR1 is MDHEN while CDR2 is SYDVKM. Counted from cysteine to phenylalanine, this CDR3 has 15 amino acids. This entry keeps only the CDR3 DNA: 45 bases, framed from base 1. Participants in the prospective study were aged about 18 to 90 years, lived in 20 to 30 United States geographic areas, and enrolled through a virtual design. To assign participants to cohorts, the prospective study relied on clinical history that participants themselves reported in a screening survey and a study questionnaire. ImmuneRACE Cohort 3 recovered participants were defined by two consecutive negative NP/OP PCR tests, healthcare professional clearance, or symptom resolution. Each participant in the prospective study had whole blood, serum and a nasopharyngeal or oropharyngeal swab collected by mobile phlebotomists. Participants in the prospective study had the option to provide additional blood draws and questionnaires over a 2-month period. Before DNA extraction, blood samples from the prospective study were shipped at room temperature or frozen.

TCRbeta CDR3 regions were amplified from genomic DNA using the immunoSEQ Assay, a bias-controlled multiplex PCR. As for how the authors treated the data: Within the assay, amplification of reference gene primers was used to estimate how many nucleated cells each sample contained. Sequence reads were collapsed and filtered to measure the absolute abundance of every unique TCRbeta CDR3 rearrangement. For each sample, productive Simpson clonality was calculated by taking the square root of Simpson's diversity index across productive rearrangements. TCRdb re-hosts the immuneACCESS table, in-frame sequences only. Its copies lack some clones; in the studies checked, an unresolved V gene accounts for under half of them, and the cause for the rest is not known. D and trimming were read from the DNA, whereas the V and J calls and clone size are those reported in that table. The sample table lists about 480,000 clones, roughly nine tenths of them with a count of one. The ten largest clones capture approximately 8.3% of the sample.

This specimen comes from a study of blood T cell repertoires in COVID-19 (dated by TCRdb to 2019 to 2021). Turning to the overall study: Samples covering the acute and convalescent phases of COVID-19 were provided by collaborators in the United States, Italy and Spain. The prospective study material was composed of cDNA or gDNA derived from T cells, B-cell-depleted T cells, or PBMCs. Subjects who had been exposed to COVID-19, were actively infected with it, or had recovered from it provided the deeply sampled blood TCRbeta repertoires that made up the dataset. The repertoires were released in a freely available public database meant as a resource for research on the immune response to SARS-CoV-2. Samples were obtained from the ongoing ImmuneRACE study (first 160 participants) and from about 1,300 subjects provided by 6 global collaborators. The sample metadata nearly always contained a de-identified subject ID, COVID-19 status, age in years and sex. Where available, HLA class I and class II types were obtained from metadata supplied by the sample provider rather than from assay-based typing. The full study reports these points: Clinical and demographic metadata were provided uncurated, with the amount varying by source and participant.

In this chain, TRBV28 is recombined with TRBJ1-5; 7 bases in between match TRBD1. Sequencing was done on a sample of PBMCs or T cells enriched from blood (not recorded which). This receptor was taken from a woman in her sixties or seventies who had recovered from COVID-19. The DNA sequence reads TGTGCCAGCAGTTTTGTCACAGGGGTCATCAGGCCCCAGCATTTT. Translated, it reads CASSFVTGVIRPQHF.